The TCR beta chain described here comes from a study of T-cell memory formation after mild COVID-19. UMIs and sample barcodes were carried by the TCR alpha and TCR beta cDNA libraries that 5'RACE produced using constant-segment primers. TCRdb passed the 5' RACE reads through MiXCR, listing each CDR3 protein once. The sample shows about 190,000 distinct CDR3 sequences, about 10% of them seen only once. This clonotype was seen many times. Its target is not known. The CDR3 sequence is 15 residues long. Trimming took 2 bases from V and 2 from J, leaving 12 bases between them. The V gene's germline CDR1 is MNHNY and CDR2 SVGAGI (reference sequence). Study conclusions and caveats: Contracting clones from day 15 to 85 had balanced CD4/CD8; later expanders favoured CD4+. Pre-infection memory contained some responding clones, which suggested that cross-reactive memory had joined. Second-wave clones that peaked on day 37 lacked confirmed SARS-CoV-2 specificity.

The clonotype was recovered from a man younger than 35 who had mild COVID-19 (a few samples of this study predate the infection). Cell type and time point are not known. The V gene is TRBV6-6, the J gene TRBJ1-2, with D unresolved. Material for sequencing was PBMCs or a T cell subset sorted from them (not recorded which). CDR3 residues: CASSYSGDGNYGYTF. DNA of the CDR3: TGTGCCAGCAGTTACAGCGGGGATGGAAACTATGGCTACACCTTC.